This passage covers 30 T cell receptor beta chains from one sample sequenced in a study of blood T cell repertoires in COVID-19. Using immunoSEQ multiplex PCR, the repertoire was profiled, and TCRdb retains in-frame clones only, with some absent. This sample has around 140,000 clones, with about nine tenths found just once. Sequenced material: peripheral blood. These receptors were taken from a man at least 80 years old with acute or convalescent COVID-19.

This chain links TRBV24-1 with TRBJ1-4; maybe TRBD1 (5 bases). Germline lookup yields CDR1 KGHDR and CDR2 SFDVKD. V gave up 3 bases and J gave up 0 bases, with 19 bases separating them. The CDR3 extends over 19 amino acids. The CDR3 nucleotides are TGTGCCACCAGTGATCGGGGGTTCTATTCCTCTGCAACTAATGAAAAACTGTTTTTT. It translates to CATSDRGFYSSATNEKLFF.

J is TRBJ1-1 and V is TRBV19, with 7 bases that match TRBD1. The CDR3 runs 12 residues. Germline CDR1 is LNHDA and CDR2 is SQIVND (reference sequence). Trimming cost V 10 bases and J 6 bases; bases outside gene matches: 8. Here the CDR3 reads CATKTGRAEAFF. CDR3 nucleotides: TGTGCCACCAAGACAGGGCGCGCTGAAGCTTTCTTT.

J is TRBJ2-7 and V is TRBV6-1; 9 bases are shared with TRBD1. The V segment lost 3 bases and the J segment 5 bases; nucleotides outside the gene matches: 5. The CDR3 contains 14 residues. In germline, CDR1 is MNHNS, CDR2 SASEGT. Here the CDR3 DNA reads TGTGCCAGCAGTGACGGGACAGGGTGGAACGAGCAGTACTTC. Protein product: CASSDGTGWNEQYF.

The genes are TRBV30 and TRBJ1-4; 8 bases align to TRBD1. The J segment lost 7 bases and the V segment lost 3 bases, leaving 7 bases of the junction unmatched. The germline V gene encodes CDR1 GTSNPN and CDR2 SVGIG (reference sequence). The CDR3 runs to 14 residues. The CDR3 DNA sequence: TGTGCCTGGAGGATACAGGGGGTGGGTGAAAAACTGTTTTTT. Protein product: CAWRIQGVGEKLFF.

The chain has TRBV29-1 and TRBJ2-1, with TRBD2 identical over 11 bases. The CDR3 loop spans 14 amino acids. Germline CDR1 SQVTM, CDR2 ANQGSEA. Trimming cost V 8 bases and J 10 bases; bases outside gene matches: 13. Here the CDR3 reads CSWMGLAGGEEQFF. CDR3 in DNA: TGCAGCTGGATGGGTCTAGCGGGAGGTGAGGAGCAGTTCTTC.

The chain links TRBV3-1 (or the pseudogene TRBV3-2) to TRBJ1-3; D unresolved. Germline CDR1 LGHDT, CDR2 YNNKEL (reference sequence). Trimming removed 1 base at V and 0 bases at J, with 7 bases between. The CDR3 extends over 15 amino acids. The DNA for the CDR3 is TGTGCCAGCAGCCAAGGTTTTAGCTCTGGAAACACCATATATTTT. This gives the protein CASSQGFSSGNTIYF.

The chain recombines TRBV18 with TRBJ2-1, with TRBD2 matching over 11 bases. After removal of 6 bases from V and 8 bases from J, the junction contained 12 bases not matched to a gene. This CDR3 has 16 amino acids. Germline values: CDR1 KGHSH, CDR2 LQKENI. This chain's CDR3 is CASSIILLAGGDEQFF. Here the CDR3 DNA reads TGTGCCAGCTCCATAATCCTCCTAGCGGGAGGTGATGAGCAGTTCTTC.

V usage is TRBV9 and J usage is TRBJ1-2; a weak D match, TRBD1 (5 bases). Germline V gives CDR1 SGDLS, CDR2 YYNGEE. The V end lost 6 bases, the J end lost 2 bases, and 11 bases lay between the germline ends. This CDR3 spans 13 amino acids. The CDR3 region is CASTSAGNYGYTF. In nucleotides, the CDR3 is TGTGCCAGCACCTCGGCAGGGAACTATGGCTACACCTTC.

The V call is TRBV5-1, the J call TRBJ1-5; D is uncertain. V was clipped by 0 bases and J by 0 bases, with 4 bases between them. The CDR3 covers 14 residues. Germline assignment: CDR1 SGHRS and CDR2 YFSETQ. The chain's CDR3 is CASSLGHSNQPQHF. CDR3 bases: TGCGCCAGCAGCTTGGGTCATAGCAATCAGCCCCAGCATTTT. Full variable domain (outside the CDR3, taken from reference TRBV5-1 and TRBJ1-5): KAGVTQTPRYLIKTRGQQVTLSCSPISGHRSVSWYQQTPGQGLQFLFEYFSETQRNKGNFPGRFSGRQFSNSRSEMNVSTLELGDSALYLCASSLGHSNQPQHFGDGTRLSIL.

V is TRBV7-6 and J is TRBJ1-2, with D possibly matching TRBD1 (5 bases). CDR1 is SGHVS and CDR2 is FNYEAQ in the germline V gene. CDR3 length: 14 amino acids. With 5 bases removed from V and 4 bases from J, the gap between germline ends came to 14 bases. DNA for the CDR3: TGTGCCAGCAGCCCTGATCTCGGGGGCTATGGCTACACCTTC. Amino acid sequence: CASSPDLGGYGYTF.

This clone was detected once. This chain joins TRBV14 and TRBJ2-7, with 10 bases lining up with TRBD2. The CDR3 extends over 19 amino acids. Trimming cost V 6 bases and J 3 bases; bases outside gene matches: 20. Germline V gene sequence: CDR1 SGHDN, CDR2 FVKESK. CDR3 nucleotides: TGTGCCAGCAGTACTTCCGGCACTAGCGGGACGGGGGTTATCTACGAGCAGTACTTC. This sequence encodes CASSTSGTSGTGVIYEQYF.

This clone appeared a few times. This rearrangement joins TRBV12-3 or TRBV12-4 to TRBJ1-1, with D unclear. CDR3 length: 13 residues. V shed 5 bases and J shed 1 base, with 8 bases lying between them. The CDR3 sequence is CASSTQENTEAFF. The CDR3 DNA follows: TGTGCCAGCAGTACCCAGGAGAACACTGAAGCTTTCTTT.

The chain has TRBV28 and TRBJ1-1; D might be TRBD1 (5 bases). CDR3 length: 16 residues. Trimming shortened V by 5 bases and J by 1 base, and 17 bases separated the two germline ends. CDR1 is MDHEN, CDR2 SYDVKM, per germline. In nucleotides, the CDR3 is TGTGCCAGCAGTCCCCGCCGCCCTAGGGGGAACACTGAAGCTTTCTTT. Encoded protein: CASSPRRPRGNTEAFF.

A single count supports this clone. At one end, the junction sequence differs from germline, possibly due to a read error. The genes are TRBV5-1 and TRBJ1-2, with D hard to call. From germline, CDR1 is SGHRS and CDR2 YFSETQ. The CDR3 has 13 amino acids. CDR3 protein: CASSLDGLYGYTF. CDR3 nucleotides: TGCGCCAGCAGTTTGGACGGACTCTATGGCTACACCTTC.

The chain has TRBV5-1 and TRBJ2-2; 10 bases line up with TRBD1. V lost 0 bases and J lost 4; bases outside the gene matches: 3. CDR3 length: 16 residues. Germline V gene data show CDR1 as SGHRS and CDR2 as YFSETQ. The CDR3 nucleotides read TGCGCCAGCAGCTTGGAGGGACAGGGGACCACCGGGGAGCTGTTTTTT. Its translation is CASSLEGQGTTGELFF.

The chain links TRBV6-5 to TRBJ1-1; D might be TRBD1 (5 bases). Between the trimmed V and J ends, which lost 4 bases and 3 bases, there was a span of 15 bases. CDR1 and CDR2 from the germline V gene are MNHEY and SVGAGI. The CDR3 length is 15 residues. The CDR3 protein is CASSWTRAGDTEAFF. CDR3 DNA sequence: TGTGCCAGCAGTTGGACACGAGCGGGTGACACTGAAGCTTTCTTT.

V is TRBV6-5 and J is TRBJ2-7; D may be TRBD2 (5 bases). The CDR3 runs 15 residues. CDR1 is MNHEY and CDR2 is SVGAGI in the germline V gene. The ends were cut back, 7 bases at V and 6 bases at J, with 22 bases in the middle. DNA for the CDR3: TGTGCCAGCAACCCCACAACCGGTGGGAGCCGCGAGCAGTACTTC. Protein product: CASNPTTGGSREQYF.

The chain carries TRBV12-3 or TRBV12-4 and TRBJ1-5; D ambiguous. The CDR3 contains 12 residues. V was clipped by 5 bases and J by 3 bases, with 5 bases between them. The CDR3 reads CASSPNNQPQHF. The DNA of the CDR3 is TGTGCCAGCAGTCCCAACAATCAGCCCCAGCATTTT.

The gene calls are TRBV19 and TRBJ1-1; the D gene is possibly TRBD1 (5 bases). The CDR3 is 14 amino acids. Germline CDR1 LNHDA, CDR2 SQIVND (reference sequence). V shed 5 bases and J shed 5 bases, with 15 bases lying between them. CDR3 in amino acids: CASSSGPGGTEAFF. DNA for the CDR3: TGTGCCAGTAGTTCGGGGCCGGGGGGAACTGAAGCTTTCTTT.

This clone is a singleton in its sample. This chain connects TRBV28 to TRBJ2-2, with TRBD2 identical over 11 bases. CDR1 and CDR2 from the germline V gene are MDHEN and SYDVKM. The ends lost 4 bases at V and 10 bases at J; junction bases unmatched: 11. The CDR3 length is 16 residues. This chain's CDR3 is CASSSAASGGWEELFF. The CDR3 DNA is TGTGCCAGCAGTTCCGCGGCTAGCGGGGGGTGGGAGGAGCTGTTTTTT.

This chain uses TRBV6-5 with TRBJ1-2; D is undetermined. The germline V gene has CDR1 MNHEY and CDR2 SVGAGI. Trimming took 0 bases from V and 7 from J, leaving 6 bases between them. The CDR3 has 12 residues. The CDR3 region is CASSYSTAGYTF. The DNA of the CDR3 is TGTGCCAGCAGTTACTCAACAGCTGGCTACACCTTC.

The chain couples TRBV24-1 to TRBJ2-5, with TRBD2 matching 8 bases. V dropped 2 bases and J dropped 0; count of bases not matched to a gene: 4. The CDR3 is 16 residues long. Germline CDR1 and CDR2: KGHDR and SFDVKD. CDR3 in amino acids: CATSDYGGGYQETQYF. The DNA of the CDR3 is TGTGCCACCAGTGATTACGGCGGGGGGTACCAAGAGACCCAGTACTTC.

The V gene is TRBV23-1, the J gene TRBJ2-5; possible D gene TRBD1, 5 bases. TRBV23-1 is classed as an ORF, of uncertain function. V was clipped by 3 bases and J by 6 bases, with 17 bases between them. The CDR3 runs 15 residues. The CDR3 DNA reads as TGCGCCAGCAGTCAGACGCCCTGTGGGGCGAAGACCCAGTACTTC. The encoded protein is CASSQTPCGAKTQYF.

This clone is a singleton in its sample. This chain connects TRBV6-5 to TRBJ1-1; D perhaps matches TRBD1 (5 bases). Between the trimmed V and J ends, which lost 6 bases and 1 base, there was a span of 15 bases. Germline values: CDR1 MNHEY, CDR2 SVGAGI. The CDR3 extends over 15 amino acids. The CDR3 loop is CASSQVDRKNTEAFF. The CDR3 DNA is TGTGCCAGCAGCCAGGTTGACAGAAAGAACACTGAAGCTTTCTTT.

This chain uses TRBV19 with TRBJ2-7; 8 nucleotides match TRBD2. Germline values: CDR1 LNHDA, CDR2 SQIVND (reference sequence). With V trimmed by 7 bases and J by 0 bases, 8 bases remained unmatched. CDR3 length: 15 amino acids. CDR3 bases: TGTGCCAGTATCGCTTGCAGCGGGAGCTCCTACGAGCAGTACTTC. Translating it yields CASIACSGSSYEQYF.

The CDR3 is CASSSGSSGQETQYF. The CDR3 DNA follows: TGCGCCAGCAGCTCAGGGTCTAGCGGCCAAGAGACCCAGTACTTC. The chain employs TRBV5-1 and TRBJ2-5, with 7 nucleotides matching TRBD2. This CDR3 region has 15 residues. CDR1 is SGHRS, CDR2 YFSETQ, per germline. V shed 3 bases, J shed 1 base, and the junction held 6 bases outside the gene matches.

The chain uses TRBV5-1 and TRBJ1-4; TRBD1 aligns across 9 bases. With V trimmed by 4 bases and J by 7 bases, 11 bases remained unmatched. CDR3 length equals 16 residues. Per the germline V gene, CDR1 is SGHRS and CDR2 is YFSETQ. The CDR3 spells CASSGDTGGATEKLFF. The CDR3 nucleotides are TGCGCCAGCAGCGGAGACACAGGGGGCGCGACTGAAAAACTGTTTTTT.

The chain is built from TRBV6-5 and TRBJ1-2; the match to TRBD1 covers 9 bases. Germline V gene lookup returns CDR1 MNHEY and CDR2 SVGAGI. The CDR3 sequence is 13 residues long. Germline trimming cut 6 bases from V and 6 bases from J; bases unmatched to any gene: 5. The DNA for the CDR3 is TGTGCCAGCAGGATGGGACAGGGAGATGGCTACACCTTC. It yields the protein CASRMGQGDGYTF.

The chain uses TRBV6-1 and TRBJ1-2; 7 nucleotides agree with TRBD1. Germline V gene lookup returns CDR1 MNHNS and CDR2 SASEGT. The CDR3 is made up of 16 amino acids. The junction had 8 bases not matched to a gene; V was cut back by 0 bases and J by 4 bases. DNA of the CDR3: TGTGCCAGCAGTGAAGCGATACCGGGACAGCGCTATGGCTACACCTTC. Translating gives CASSEAIPGQRYGYTF.

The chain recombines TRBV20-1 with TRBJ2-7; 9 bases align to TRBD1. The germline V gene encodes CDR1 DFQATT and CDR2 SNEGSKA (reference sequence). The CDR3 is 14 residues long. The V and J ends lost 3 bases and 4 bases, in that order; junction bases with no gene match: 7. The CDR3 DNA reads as TGCAGTGCTAGTAAGGGACAGGGAGGGTACGAGCAGTACTTC. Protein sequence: CSASKGQGGYEQYF.